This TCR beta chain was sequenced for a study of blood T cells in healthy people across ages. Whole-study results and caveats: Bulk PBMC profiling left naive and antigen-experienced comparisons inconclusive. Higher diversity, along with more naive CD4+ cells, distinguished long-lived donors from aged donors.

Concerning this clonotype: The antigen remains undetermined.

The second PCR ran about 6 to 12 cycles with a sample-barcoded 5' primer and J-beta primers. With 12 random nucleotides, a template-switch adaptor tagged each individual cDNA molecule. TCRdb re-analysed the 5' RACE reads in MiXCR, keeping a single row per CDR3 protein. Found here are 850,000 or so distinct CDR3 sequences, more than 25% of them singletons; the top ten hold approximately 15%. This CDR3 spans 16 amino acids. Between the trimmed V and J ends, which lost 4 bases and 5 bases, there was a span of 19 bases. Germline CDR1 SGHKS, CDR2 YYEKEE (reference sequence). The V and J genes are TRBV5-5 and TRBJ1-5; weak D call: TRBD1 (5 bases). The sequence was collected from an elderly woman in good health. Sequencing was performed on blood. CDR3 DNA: TGTGCCAGCAGCGAAGGCTCCGGGGGTAGGGATCAGCCCCAGCATTTT. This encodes CASSEGSGGRDQPQHF.